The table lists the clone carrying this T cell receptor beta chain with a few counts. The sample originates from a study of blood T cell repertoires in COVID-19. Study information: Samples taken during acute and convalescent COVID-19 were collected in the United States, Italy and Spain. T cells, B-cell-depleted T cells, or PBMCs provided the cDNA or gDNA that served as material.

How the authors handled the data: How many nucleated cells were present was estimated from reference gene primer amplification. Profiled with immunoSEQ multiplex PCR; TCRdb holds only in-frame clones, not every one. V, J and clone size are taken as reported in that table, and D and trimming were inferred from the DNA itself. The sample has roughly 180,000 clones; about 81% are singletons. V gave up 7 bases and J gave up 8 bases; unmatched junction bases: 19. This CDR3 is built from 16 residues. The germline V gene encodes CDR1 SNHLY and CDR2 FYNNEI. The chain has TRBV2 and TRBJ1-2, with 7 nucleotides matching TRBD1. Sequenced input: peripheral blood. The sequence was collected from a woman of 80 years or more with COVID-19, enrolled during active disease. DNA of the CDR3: TGTGCCAGCATATCTACTCTGCGACAGGGAAGGGAGGGCTACACCTTC. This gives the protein CASISTLRQGREGYTF. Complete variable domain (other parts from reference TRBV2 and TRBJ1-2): EPEVTQTPSHQVTQMGQEVILRCVPISNHLYFYWYRQILGQKVEFLVSFYNNEISEKSEIFDDQFSVERPDGSNFTLKIRSTKLEDSAMYFCASISTLRQGREGYTFGSGTRLTVV.